The clone carrying this TCR beta chain was picked up one time. The data stem from a study of control samples from healthy donors and cancer patients. TCRdb's copy holds only in-frame clones and misses some; the assay was immunoSEQ multiplex PCR. The table records 25,000 to 35,000 clones, approximately 87% of them present only once. Germline CDR1 KGHDR, CDR2 SFDVKD. CDR3 length equals 19 residues. V lost 4 bases to trimming and J lost 0 bases; unmatched junction nucleotides: 8. This chain joins TRBV24-1 and TRBJ2-3, with 14 nucleotides matching TRBD2. Sequenced sample: PBMCs. This TCR derives from a woman aged 40 to 50 with lung cancer. The CDR3 is CATSDPGLAGAPSTDTQYF. As DNA, the CDR3 is TGTGCCACCAGTGACCCGGGACTAGCGGGGGCTCCTAGCACAGATACGCAGTATTTT.